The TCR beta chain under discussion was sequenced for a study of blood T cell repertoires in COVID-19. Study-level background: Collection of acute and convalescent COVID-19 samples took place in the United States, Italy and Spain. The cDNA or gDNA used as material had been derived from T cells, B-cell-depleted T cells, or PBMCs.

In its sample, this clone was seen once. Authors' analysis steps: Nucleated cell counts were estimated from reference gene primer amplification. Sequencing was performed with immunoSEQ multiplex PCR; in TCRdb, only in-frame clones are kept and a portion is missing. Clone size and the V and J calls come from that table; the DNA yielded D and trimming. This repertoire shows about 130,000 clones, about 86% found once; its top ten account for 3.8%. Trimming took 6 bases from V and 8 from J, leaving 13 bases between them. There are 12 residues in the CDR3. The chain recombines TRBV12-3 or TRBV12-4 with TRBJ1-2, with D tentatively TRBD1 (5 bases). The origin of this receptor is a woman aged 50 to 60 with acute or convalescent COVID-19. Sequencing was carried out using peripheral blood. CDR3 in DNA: TGTGCCAGCAGCCAGACAGTAGAGGGCTACACCTTC. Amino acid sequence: CASSQTVEGYTF.